The clone carrying this TCR beta chain was picked up many times. Its antigen remains unidentified. The data were taken from a study of breast tumors, draining lymph nodes, adjacent tissues. Study observations and caveats: Most tumor T cells seemingly derive from lymph node, then expand in tumor. Luminal-like breast cancer showed significantly higher tumor–nontumor repertoire similarity than basal-like.

This CDR3 has 13 amino acids. V was shortened by 3 bases and J by 3 bases, with 9 bases between the two germline ends. CDR1 MNHEY and CDR2 SMNVEV come from the germline V gene (reference sequence). TCRdb recomputed calls from the multiplex PCR reads with MiXCR, one row per CDR3 protein. Found here are 84,000 or so distinct CDR3 sequences, over 25% of them singletons; the top ten hold 7.5% to 10%. The lymph nodes were axillary draining lymph nodes from breast cancer patients. This TCR was recovered from a female donor with breast cancer. Some clones in this sample may be carry-over from other donors' samples. The chain uses TRBV27 and TRBJ2-7, with D possibly TRBD1 on 5 matching bases. What was sequenced was axillary lymph node tissue. CDR3 in amino acids: CASSFGRDYEQYF. The CDR3 DNA reads as TGTGCCAGCAGTTTCGGCAGGGACTACGAGCAGTACTTC.